The 4 T cell receptor beta chains below all came from one sample that was sequenced in a study of metastatic and nonmetastatic thyroid tumors. TCRdb re-analyzed the PCR reads through MiXCR. The table has over 20,000 clones, 20% to 30% seen once; the top ten hold about 17%. There were no patients who had received any treatment before thyroid surgery. Sequencing was carried out using blood. These receptors all come from a male donor with papillary thyroid cancer or a benign thyroid nodule (not recorded which). Some clones in this sample may be carry-over from other donors' samples.

This clone appeared many times. V usage is TRBV20-1 and J usage is TRBJ2-5; weak D call: TRBD2 (6 bases). V lost 4 bases and J 3 bases, leaving 12 bases between the germline ends. Germline V CDR1 and CDR2: DFQATT, SNEGSKA (reference sequence). CDR3 length: 13 residues. The DNA for the CDR3 is TGCAGTGCTATGGTGGGGGGAAAAGAGACCCAGTACTTC. Its protein product is CSAMVGGKETQYF.

On this clone itself: Other DNA sequences in the same sample also yield this CDR3. The CDR3 nucleotides are TGCAGTGGTATTAGCGGGAGCTCGACAGGCGATACGCAGTATTTT. It is translated as CSGISGSSTGDTQYF. V and J are TRBV20-1 and TRBJ2-3; TRBD2 aligns across 9 bases. V was clipped by 7 bases and J by 6 bases; unmatched bases: 14. Germline V CDR1 and CDR2: DFQATT, SNEGSKA (reference sequence). The CDR3 has 15 residues.

This clone was counted ten times or more. The V call is TRBV11-1, the J call TRBJ2-1, with D maybe TRBD2 (6 bases). The CDR3 has 17 residues. CDR1 and CDR2 (germline): SGHAT, FQDESV (reference sequence). With 4 bases removed from V and 2 bases from J, the gap between germline ends came to 18 bases. The CDR3 here is CASSSPGGTPAYNEQFF. The CDR3 nucleotides read TGTGCCAGCAGCTCTCCTGGAGGGACTCCAGCCTACAATGAGCAGTTCTTC.

For this clone: The junction differs from germline at one of its ends, possibly a read error. The chain recombines TRBV18 with TRBJ2-1; D perhaps matches TRBD2 (6 bases). The germline CDR1 and CDR2 sequences are KGHSH and LQKENI. The CDR3 length is 16 residues. CDR3 protein: CASTPAASGRYNVQFF. Written as DNA, the CDR3 is TGTGCCAGCACACCAGCGGCCAGCGGGCGATACAATGTGCAGTTCTTC.